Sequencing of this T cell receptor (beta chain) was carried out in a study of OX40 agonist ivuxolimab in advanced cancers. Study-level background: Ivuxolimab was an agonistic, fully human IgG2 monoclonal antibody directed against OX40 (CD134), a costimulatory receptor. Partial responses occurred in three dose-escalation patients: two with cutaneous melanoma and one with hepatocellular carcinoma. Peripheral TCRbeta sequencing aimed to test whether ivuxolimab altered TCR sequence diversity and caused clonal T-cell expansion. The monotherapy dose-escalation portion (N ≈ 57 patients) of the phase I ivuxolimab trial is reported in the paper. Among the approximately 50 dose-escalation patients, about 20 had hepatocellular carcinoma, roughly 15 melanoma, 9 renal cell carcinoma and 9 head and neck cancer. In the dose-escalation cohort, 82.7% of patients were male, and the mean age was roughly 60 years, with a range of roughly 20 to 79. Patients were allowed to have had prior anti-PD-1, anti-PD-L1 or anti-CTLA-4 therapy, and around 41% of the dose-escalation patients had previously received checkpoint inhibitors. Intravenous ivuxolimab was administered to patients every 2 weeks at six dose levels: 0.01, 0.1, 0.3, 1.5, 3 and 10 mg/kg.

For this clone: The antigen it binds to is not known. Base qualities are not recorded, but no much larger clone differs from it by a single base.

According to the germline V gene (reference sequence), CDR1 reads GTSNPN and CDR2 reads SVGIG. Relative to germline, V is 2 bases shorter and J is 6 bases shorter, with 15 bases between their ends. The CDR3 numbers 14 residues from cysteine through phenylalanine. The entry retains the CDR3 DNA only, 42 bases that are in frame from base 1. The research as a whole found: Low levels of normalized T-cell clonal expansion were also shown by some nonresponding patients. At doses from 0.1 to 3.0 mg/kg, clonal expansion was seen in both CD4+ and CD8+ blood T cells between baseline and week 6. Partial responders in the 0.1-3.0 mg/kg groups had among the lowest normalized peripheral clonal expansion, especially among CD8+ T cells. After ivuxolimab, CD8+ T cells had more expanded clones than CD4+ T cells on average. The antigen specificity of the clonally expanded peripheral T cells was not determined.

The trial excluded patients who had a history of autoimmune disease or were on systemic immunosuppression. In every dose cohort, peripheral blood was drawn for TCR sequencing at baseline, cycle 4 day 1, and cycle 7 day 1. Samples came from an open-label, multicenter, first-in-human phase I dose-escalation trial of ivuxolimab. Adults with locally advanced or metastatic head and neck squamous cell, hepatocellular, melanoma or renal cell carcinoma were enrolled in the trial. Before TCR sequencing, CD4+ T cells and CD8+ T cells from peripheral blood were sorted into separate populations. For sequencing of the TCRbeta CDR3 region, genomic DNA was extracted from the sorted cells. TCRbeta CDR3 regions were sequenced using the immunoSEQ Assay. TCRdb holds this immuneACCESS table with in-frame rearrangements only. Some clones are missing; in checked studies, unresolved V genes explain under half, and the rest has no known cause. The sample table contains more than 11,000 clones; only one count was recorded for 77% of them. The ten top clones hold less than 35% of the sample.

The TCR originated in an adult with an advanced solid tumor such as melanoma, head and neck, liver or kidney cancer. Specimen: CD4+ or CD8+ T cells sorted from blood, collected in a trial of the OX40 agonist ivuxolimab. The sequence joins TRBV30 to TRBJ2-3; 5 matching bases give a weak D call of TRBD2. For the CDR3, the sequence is CAWSFGLGMDTQYF. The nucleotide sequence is TGTGCCTGGAGTTTCGGACTGGGAATGGATACGCAGTATTTT.